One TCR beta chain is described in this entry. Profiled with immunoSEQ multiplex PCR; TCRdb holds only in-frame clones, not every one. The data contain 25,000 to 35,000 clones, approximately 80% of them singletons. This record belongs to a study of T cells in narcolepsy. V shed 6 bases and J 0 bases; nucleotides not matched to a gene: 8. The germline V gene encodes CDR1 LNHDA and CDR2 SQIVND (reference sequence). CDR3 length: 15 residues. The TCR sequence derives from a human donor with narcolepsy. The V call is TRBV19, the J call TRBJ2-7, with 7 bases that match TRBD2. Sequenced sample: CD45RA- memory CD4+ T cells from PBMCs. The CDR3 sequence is CASSVPSGSSYEQYF. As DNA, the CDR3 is TGTGCCAGTAGCGTTCCTAGCGGTAGCTCCTACGAGCAGTACTTC. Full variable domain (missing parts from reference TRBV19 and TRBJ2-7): DGGITQSPKYLFRKEGQNVTLSCEQNLNHDAMYWYRQDPGQGLRLIYYSQIVNDFQKGDIAEGYSVSREKKESFPLTVTSAQKNPTAFYLCASSVPSGSSYEQYFGPGTRLTVT.